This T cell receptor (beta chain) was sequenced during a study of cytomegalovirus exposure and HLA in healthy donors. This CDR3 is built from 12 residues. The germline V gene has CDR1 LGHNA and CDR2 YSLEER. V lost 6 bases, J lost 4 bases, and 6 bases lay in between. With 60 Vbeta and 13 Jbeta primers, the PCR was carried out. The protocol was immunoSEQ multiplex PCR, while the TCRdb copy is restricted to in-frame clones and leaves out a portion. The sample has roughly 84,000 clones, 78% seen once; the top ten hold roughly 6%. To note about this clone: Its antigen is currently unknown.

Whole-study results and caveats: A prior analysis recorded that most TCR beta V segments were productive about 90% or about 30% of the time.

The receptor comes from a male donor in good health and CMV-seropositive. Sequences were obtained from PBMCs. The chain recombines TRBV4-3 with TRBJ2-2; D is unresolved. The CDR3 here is CASRSSTGELFF. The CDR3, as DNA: TGCGCCAGCAGGTCTAGCACCGGGGAGCTGTTTTTT.